The clone carrying this T cell receptor (beta chain) was seen a single time. The entry originates in a study of blood T cell repertoires in COVID-19. Recruited during active infection, patients (from Seattle) were subsequently followed longitudinally. Data came from immunoSEQ multiplex PCR; TCRdb stores just in-frame clones and leaves some out. The table includes around 260,000 clones, over 80% detected once. The specimen was peripheral blood. The TCR was taken from a woman in her 70s with COVID-19, enrolled during active disease.

The chain's CDR3 is CASRPTGGWSPLHF. The CDR3 nucleotides read TGTGCCAGCAGACCGACAGGGGGCTGGTCACCCCTCCACTTT. The chain has TRBV27 and TRBJ1-6, with 10 bases fitting TRBD1. The V gene end was trimmed by 6 bases and the J gene end by 10 bases; junction bases not matched to a gene: 6. The CDR3 is 14 residues long. Germline V gene data show CDR1 as MNHEY and CDR2 as SMNVEV (reference sequence).